The present TCR beta chain was sequenced within a study of T-cell reconstitution after alpha-beta-depleted transplantation in children. Germline-derived CDR1 and CDR2 are PRHDT and FYEKMQ (reference sequence). The CDR3 is made up of 16 amino acids. The V end lost 4 bases, the J end lost 0 bases, and 14 bases lay between the germline ends. A TCRbeta library incorporating unique molecular identifiers was prepared. In TCRdb, the PCR reads were re-called with MiXCR into one record per CDR3 protein. In the table there are about 980,000 distinct CDR3 sequences, about 26% of which are singletons. This clonotype turned up a few times. Antigen: not known. Study results and caveats: About two months after transplant, alpha-beta T cells reportedly came from several hundred expanded graft clones. The main origin of T-cell counts and diversity one year after transplant was newly produced T cells. Surviving recipient T cells and thymic progenitors accounted for the high day-60 TCRbeta diversity observed in some patients.

J is TRBJ2-3 and V is TRBV13; TRBD1 or TRBD2 may be the D gene (5 bases each). The sequence came from a boy under two years old who had a stem cell transplant for SCID, so the T cells may come from the graft donor. The sequences come from PBMCs, mostly from graft donor cells, collected 360 days after TCRalphabeta/CD19-depleted stem cell transplant. CDR3 nucleotide sequence: TGTGCCAGCAGCTGGGGACGGAACACTAGCACAGATACGCAGTATTTT. It yields the protein CASSWGRNTSTDTQYF. Filled out from reference TRBV13 and TRBJ2-3, the complete variable domain reads AAGVIQSPRHLIKEKRETATLKCYPIPRHDTVYWYQQGPGQDPQFLISFYEKMQSDKGSIPDRFSAQQFSDYHSELNMSSLELGDSALYFCASSWGRNTSTDTQYFGPGTRLTVL.